This is a list of T cell receptor beta chains from one sample in a study of T cell responses to AZD1222 COVID-19 vaccine. Clones were sequenced by immunoSEQ multiplex PCR, and TCRdb holds only the in-frame ones, with some missing. The sample lists around 180,000 clones, roughly 88% seen once, with less than 0.55% in the top ten. The starting material was peripheral blood, obtained on day 0 of AZD1222 vaccination. All receptors derive from an adult in good health. Both conserved end residues are trimmed from each CDR3.

>TRBV7-9
ASSRGQGGYGYT
>TRBV13
ASSWTSGRDEQF
>TRBV12-5
ASGLAGGNEQF
>TRBV24-1
ATSDPDPGLAGSYNEQF
>TRBV5-6
ASSLFIRSNSYGYT
>TRBV5-5
ASSERLTRYGYT
>TRBV10-1
ASSPKGNTEAF
>TRBV10-3
AISEQGPNSPLH
>TRBV6-5
ASSRTGINYGYT
>TRBV28
ASSREGNTGELF
>TRBV19
ASRLGGITMNEKLF
>TRBV19
ASSILSVGRSEQY
>TRBV9
ASSVGVGQGNTEAF
>TRBV13
ASSRQGGNEQY
>TRBV5-1
ASSLGGDEQY
>TRBV3-1/TRBV3-2
ASSQEARLTYEQY
>TRBV18
ASSPVETQY
>TRBV6-5
ASSPGTGGRSPLH
>TRBV28
ASTWDNFQPQH
>TRBV19
ASSIGGSFNEQF
>TRBV9
ASSVGPFGTSGSYEQY
>TRBV6-2/TRBV6-3
ASIPSAGRGYGYT
>TRBV10-3
AARARSSEAF
>TRBV27
ASKREHTQY
>TRBV9
ASGPNRGPGYT
>TRBV27
ASSLLGLGSNQPQH
>TRBV28
ASSPPAGTSKETQY
>TRBV28
ASSLDRGYT
>TRBV5-6
ASSLRTGGDEKLF
>TRBV6-1
ASSDEGSANTEAF
>TRBV18
ASSPTQGADSPLH
>TRBV7-8
ASSPSRGRHEKLF
>TRBV6-5
ASTNRASRTEAF
>TRBV5-8
ASSLIQGAGKLF
>TRBV7-3
ASSLGGSQETQY
>TRBV6-2/TRBV6-3
ASTPGANVLT
>TRBV9
ASSVQTGGNEKLF
>TRBV10-3
AINREAQETQY
>TRBV28
AHRRRGAGEQY
>TRBV28
ASSLSFLNRVANYGYT
>TRBV6-2/TRBV6-3
ASSPSLPGYGYT
>TRBV6-5
ASSYSTGVDTQY
>TRBV19
ASSIRRQVSNTEAF
>TRBV6-5
ASSNPKGANYGYT
>TRBV18
ASSPGQNYGYT
>TRBV6-5
ASTGRVFLEAF